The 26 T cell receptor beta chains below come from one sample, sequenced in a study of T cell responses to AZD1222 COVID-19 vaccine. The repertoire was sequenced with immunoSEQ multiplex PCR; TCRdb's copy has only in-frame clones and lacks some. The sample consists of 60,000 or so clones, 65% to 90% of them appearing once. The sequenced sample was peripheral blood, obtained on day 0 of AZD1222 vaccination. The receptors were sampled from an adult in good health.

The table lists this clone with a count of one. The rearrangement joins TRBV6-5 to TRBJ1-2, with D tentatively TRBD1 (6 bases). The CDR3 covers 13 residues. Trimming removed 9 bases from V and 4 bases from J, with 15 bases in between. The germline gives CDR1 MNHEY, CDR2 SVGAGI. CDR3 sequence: CASLDRPTYGYTF. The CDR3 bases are TGTGCCAGTCTAGACAGGCCGACCTATGGCTACACCTTC.

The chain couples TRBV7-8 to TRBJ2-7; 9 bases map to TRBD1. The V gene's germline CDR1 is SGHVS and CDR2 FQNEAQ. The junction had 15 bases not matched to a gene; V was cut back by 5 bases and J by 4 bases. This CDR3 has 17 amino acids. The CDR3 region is CASSHRTGGVIPYEQYF. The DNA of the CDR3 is TGTGCCAGCAGCCATCGTACAGGGGGCGTAATCCCATACGAGCAGTACTTC.

The CDR3 nucleotides read TGTGCCAGCAGCCCCGGACTAGCGGGACCACAAGAGACCCAGTACTTC. Its translation: CASSPGLAGPQETQYF. The rearrangement joins TRBV11-3 to TRBJ2-5, with 12 positions matching TRBD2. CDR1 is SGHNT and CDR2 is YENEEA in the germline V gene. CDR3 length equals 16 residues. J gave up 2 bases and V 5 bases, and 6 bases lay outside the gene matches.

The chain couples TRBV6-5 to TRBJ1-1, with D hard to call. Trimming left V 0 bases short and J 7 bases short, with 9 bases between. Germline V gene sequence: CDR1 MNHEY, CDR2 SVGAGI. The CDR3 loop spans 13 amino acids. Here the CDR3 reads CASSYSLSNEAFF. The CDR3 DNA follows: TGTGCCAGCAGTTACTCGTTATCGAATGAAGCTTTCTTT.

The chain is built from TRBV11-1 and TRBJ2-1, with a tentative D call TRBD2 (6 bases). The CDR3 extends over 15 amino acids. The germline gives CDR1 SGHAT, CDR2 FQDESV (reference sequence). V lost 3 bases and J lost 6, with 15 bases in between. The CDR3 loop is CASSFSTGLINEQFF. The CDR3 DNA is TGTGCCAGCAGCTTTTCAACAGGACTAATCAATGAGCAGTTCTTC.

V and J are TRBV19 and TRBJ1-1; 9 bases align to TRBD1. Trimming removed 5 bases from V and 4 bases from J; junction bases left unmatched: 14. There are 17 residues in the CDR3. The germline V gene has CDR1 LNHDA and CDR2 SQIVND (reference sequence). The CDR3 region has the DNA TGTGCCAGTAGTGTCTCCGGGACAGGGAGTTGGTCCACTGAAGCTTTCTTT. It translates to CASSVSGTGSWSTEAFF.

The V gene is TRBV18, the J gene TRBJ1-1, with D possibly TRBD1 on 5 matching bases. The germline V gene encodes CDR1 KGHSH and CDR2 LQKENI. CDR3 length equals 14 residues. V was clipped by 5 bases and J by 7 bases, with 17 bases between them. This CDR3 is CASSNGTRPHEAFF. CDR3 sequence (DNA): TGTGCCAGCTCAAATGGGACGAGACCCCATGAAGCTTTCTTT.

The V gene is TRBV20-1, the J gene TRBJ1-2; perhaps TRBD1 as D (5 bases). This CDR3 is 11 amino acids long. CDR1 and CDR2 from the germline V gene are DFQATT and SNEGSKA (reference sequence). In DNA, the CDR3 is TGCAGCCTGGACATAAACTATGGCTACACCTTC. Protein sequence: CSLDINYGYTF.

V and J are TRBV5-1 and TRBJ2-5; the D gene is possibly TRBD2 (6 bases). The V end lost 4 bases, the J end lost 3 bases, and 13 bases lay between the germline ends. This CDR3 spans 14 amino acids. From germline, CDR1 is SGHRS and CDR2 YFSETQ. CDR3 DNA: TGCGCCAGCAGCCGCGGGGAGGCGGAAGAGACCCAGTACTTC. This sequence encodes CASSRGEAEETQYF.

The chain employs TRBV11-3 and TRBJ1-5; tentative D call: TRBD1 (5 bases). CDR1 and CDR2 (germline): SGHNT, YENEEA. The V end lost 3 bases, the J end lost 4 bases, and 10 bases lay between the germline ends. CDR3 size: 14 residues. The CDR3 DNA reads TGTGCCAGCAGCTTGTTAGGGGAGAATCAGCCCCAGCATTTT. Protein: CASSLLGENQPQHF.

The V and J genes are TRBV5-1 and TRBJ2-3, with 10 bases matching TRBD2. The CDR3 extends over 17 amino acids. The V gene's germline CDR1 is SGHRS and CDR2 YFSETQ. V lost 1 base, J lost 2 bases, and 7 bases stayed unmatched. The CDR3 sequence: CASSLSPSGGATDTQYF. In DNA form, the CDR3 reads TGCGCCAGCAGCTTGTCGCCTAGCGGGGGAGCCACAGATACGCAGTATTTT.

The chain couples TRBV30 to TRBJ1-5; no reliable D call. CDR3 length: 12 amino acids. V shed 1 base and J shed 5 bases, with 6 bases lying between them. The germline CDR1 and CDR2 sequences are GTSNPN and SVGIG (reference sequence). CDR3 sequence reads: CAWSEWDQPQHF. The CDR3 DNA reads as TGTGCCTGGAGTGAATGGGATCAGCCCCAGCATTTT.

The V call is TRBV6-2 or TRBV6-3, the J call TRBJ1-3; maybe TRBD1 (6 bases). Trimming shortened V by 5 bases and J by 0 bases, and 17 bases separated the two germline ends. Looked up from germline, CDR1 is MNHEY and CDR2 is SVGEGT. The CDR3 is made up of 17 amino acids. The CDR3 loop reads CASSITRDIFSGNTIYF. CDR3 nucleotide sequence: TGTGCCAGCAGTATTACCCGGGACATCTTCTCTGGAAACACCATATATTTT.

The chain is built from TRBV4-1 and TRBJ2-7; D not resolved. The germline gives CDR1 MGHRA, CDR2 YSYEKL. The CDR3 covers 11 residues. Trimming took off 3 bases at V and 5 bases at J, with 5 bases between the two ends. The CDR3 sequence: CASSQEDEQYF. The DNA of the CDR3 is TGCGCCAGCAGCCAGGAAGACGAGCAGTACTTC.

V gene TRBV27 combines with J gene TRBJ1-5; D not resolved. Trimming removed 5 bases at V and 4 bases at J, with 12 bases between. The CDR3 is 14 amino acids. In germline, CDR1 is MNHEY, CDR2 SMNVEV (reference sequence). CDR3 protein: CASSQIPGNQPQHF. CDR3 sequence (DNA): TGTGCCAGCAGTCAGATCCCCGGGAATCAGCCCCAGCATTTT.

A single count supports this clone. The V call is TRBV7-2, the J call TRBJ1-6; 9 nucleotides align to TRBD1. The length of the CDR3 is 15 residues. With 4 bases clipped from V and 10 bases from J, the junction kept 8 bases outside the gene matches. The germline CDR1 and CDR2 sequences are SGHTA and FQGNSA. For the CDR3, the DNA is TGTGCCAGCAGCTCCTTGGGACAGGGTATCTCACCCCTCCACTTT. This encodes CASSSLGQGISPLHF.

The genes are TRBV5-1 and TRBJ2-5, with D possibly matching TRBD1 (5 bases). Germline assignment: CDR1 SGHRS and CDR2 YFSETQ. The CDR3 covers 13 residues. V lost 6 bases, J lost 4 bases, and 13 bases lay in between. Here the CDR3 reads CASIKGRGETQYF. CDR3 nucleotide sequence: TGCGCCAGCATAAAGGGAAGGGGAGAGACCCAGTACTTC.

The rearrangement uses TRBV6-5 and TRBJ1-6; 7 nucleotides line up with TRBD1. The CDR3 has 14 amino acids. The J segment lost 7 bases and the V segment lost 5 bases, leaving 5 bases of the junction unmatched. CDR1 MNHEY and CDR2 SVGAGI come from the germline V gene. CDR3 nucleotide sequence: TGTGCCAGCAGTAACGACAGGGTAAATTCACCCCTCCACTTT. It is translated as CASSNDRVNSPLHF.

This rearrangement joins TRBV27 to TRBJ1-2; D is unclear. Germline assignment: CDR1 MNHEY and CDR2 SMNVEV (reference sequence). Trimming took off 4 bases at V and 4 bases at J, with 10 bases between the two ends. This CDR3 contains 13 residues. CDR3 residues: CASSSDGPYGYTF. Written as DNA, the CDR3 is TGTGCCAGCAGTTCGGACGGCCCCTATGGCTACACCTTC.

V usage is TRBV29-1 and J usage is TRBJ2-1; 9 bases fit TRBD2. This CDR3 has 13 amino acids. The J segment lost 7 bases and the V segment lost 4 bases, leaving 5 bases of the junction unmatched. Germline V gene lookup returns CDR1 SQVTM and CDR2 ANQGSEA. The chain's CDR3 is CSVVSGSMNEQFF. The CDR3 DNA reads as TGCAGCGTTGTTAGCGGGAGTATGAATGAGCAGTTCTTC.

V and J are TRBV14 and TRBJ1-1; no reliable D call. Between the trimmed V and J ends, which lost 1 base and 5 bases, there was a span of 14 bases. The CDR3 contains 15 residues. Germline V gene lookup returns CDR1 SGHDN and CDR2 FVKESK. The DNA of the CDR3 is TGTGCCAGCAGCCAAGTGGCGGGCGGAGGGACTGAAGCTTTCTTT. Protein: CASSQVAGGGTEAFF.

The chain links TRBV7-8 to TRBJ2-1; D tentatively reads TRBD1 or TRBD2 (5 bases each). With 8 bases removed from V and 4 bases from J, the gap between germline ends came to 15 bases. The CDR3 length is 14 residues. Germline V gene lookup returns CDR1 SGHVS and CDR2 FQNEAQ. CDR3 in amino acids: CASAWGSQYNEQFF. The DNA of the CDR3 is TGTGCCAGCGCTTGGGGGAGCCAGTACAATGAGCAGTTCTTC.

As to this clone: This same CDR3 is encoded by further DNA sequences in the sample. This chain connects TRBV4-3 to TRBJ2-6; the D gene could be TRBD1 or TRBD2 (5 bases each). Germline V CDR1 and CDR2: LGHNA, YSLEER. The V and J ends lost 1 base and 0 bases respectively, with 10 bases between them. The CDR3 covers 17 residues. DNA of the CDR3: TGCGCCAGCAGCCAAGGCGCAGGGAGCTCTGGGGCCAACGTCCTGACTTTC. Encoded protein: CASSQGAGSSGANVLTF.

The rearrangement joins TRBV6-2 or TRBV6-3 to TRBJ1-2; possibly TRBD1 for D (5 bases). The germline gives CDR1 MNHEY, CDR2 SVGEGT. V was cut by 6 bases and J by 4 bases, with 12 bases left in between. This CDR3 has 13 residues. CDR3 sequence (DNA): TGTGCCAGCAGCCCACAGGCCACCTATGGCTACACCTTC. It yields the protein CASSPQATYGYTF.

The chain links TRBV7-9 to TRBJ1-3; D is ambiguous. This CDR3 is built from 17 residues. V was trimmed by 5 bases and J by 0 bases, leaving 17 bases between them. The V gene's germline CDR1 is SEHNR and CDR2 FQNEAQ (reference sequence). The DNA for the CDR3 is TGTGCCAGCAGCCCTCCCCGGACGGGAGGCTCTGGAAACACCATATATTTT. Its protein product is CASSPPRTGGSGNTIYF.

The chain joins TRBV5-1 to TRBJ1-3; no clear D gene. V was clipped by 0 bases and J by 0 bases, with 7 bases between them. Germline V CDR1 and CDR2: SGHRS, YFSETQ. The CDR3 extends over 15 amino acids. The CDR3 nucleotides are TGCGCCAGCAGCTTGGGTCCGAGCTCTGGAAACACCATATATTTT. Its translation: CASSLGPSSGNTIYF.